The 13 T cell receptor beta chains below were found in one sample sequenced in a study of T cell responses to AZD1222 COVID-19 vaccine. Here immunoSEQ multiplex PCR was the method, and the copy in TCRdb shows in-frame clones only, minus some. The repertoire holds under 130,000 clones, with more than 75% as singletons. This specimen consisted of peripheral blood, obtained on day 0 of AZD1222 vaccination. These TCRs come from an adult in good health.

The rearrangement joins TRBV27 to TRBJ2-7, with D unclear. V was trimmed by 4 bases and J by 5 bases, leaving 12 bases between them. This CDR3 has 13 amino acids. The germline gives CDR1 MNHEY, CDR2 SMNVEV (reference sequence). The CDR3 coding sequence is TGTGCCAGCAGTTACGCTGGAAACCACGAGCAGTACTTC. It specifies CASSYAGNHEQYF.

This chain connects TRBV11-2 to TRBJ1-2, with 7 nucleotides matching TRBD1. Germline V gene sequence: CDR1 SGHAT, CDR2 FQNNGV. V trimming: 3 bases; J trimming: 7 bases; junction bases outside the gene matches: 8. The CDR3 runs 14 residues. DNA for the CDR3: TGTGCCAGCAGCTTGACAGGGTGGGAGGGTGGCTACACCTTC. The encoded protein is CASSLTGWEGGYTF.

This rearrangement joins TRBV15 to TRBJ1-4, with TRBD1 identical over 7 bases. The CDR3 has 15 amino acids. Germline V gives CDR1 LNHNV, CDR2 YYDKDF (reference sequence). The V and J ends lost 3 bases and 4 bases, in that order; junction bases with no gene match: 5. The CDR3 spells CATSSRGLNNEKLFF. CDR3 in DNA: TGTGCCACCAGCAGTAGGGGGCTCAATAATGAAAAACTGTTTTTT.

The rearrangement links TRBV3-1 (or the pseudogene TRBV3-2) to TRBJ1-4, with D possibly matching TRBD1 (5 bases). V was shortened by 2 bases and J by 7 bases, with 11 bases between the two germline ends. Germline V gives CDR1 LGHDT, CDR2 YNNKEL (reference sequence). The length of the CDR3 is 14 residues. The CDR3 nucleotides read TGTGCCAGCAGCCAACGGGGGGTAGCTGAAAAACTGTTTTTT. Protein: CASSQRGVAEKLFF.

The genes are TRBV4-3 and TRBJ2-2, with D possibly matching TRBD2 (5 bases). The CDR3 consists of 17 residues. Germline lookup yields CDR1 LGHNA and CDR2 YSLEER. The germline V and J ends were trimmed by 0 bases and 5 bases, with 16 bases remaining between them. The CDR3 region has the DNA TGCGCCAGCAGCCAAGATAGGGCGGACTCACTGACCGGGGAGCTGTTTTTT. As protein: CASSQDRADSLTGELFF.

This rearrangement joins TRBV13 to TRBJ1-6; no clear D. In germline, CDR1 is PRHDT, CDR2 FYEKMQ (reference sequence). Trimming left V 1 base short and J 0 bases short, with 7 bases between. CDR3 length equals 16 residues. CDR3 region: CASSLEGGSYNSPLHF. Written as DNA, the CDR3 is TGTGCCAGCAGCTTAGAAGGAGGCTCCTATAATTCACCCCTCCACTTT.

The genes are TRBV27 and TRBJ2-1, with 15 bases matching TRBD2. Trimming at V came to 4 bases and at J to 8 bases, leaving 9 bases not matched to a gene. The germline V gene has CDR1 MNHEY and CDR2 SMNVEV (reference sequence). The CDR3 extends over 17 amino acids. The CDR3 DNA sequence: TGTGCCAGCAGTTCCCCCCTCGGACTAGCGGGAGGGCATGAGCAGTTCTTC. Translating gives CASSSPLGLAGGHEQFF.

This clone is a singleton in its sample. V and J are TRBV19 and TRBJ1-3, with D maybe TRBD1 (6 bases). This CDR3 is built from 16 residues. Germline loops: CDR1 LNHDA, CDR2 SQIVND (reference sequence). With 4 bases removed from V and 2 bases from J, the gap between germline ends came to 15 bases. The CDR3 loop reads CASSRQRRGAGNTIYF. Here the CDR3 DNA reads TGTGCCAGTAGTAGACAGCGCAGGGGAGCTGGAAACACCATATATTTT.

The V and J genes are TRBV23-1 and TRBJ1-5; the match to TRBD1 covers 7 bases. TRBV23-1 counts as an open reading frame of uncertain function. With V trimmed by 8 bases and J by 5 bases, 12 bases remained unmatched. This CDR3 has 15 amino acids. CDR3 sequence reads: CASFYEGTEDQPQHF. CDR3 in DNA: TGCGCCAGCTTTTACGAAGGGACAGAGGATCAGCCCCAGCATTTT.

The V gene is TRBV28, the J gene TRBJ2-6, with TRBD1 matching over 7 bases. J gave up 0 bases and V 5 bases, and 19 bases lay outside the gene matches. Germline CDR1 and CDR2: MDHEN and SYDVKM. The CDR3 spans 21 residues. The CDR3 DNA reads TGTGCCAGCAGTCCGCCTTTTGGGGACAGCGATCACCGCTCTGGGGCCAACGTCCTGACTTTC. Its translation: CASSPPFGDSDHRSGANVLTF.

V gene TRBV5-1 combines with J gene TRBJ1-1; a weak D match, TRBD1 (5 bases). The ends were cut back, 3 bases at V and 2 bases at J, with 11 bases in the middle. There are 14 residues in the CDR3. Per germline, CDR1 SGHRS and CDR2 YFSETQ. The CDR3 loop reads CASSWDFGNTEAFF. The CDR3 DNA reads as TGCGCCAGCAGCTGGGACTTCGGTAACACTGAAGCTTTCTTT.

The chain employs TRBV6-1 and TRBJ2-3; D is uncertain. Germline V gives CDR1 MNHNS, CDR2 SASEGT. Trimming took off 3 bases at V and 9 bases at J, with 13 bases between the two ends. This CDR3 comprises 13 residues. The CDR3 DNA sequence: TGTGCCAGCAGTGAGACGAGATCCTCCACGCAGTATTTT. Translating gives CASSETRSSTQYF.

The chain links TRBV27 to TRBJ2-3; D uncertain. The CDR3 contains 14 residues. Germline V gene data show CDR1 as MNHEY and CDR2 as SMNVEV (reference sequence). Trimming removed 3 bases from V and 3 bases from J, with 10 bases in between. CDR3 protein: CASSLLDPTDTQYF. CDR3 in DNA: TGTGCCAGCAGTTTGTTGGACCCTACAGATACGCAGTATTTT.